What follows are 27 T cell receptor beta chains derived from one specimen sequenced in a study of response to subunit inactivated influenza vaccine. TCRdb re-called the RT-PCR reads through MiXCR, storing one row per CDR3 protein. The table lists 600,000 to 850,000 distinct CDR3 sequences, about 14% of them singletons, with 7.5% to 8% in the top ten. The input for sequencing was PBMCs from blood, taken about 14 days before vaccination. Every receptor here comes from a man aged 45 to 65 who received an inactivated influenza vaccine.

The rearrangement joins TRBV12-3 or TRBV12-4 to TRBJ2-6; D uncertain. This CDR3 region has 14 residues. Trimming cost V 5 bases and J 4 bases, with 9 bases left between them. CDR3 amino acids: CASSTRTGANVLTF. As DNA, the CDR3 is TGTGCCAGCAGTACTCGGACGGGGGCCAACGTCCTGACTTTC.

The chain couples TRBV20-1 to TRBJ2-3, with 8 positions matching TRBD2. CDR1 is DFQATT and CDR2 is SNEGSKA in the germline V gene (reference sequence). V was pared by 4 bases and J by 14 bases, with 8 bases of the junction left unmatched. The CDR3 sequence is 11 residues long. Here the CDR3 reads CSATTSGPGYF. The CDR3 region has the DNA TGCAGTGCTACTACTAGCGGTCCCGGGTATTTT.

This clonotype occurred a few times. The chain recombines TRBV12-3 or TRBV12-4 with TRBJ2-7; D is uncertain. This CDR3 has 12 amino acids. V was cut by 3 bases and J by 3 bases, with 6 bases left in between. This CDR3 reads CASSFAYYEQYF. The DNA of the CDR3 is TGTGCCAGCAGTTTCGCCTACTACGAGCAGTACTTC.

This clonotype was observed at least ten times. CDR3 amino acids: CSVQGLAGGKNTGELFF. The CDR3, as DNA: TGCAGCGTTCAGGGTCTAGCGGGAGGAAAGAACACCGGGGAGCTGTTTTTT. This chain joins TRBV29-1 and TRBJ2-2, with 11 bases identical to TRBD2. Trimming at V came to 5 bases and at J to 1 base, leaving 9 bases not matched to a gene. This CDR3 contains 17 residues. Germline V gives CDR1 SQVTM, CDR2 ANQGSEA.

This clonotype was counted only a few times. The chain links TRBV6-2 or TRBV6-3 to TRBJ2-7, with TRBD1 as a possible D gene (6 bases). V lost 2 bases to trimming and J lost 3 bases, with 23 bases between them. Germline V CDR1 and CDR2: MNHEY, SVGEGT. The CDR3 extends over 18 amino acids. The CDR3 sequence is CASSYGEGQTVLGYEQYF. CDR3 nucleotide sequence: TGTGCCAGCAGTTACGGCGAGGGACAAACCGTCTTGGGCTACGAGCAGTACTTC.

This clonotype was counted a few times. DNA for the CDR3: TGTGCCAGCAGCCCAGGAGGATCCCCAGTCTATGGCTACACCTTC. Translation gives CASSPGGSPVYGYTF. The chain couples TRBV7-2 to TRBJ1-2; no firm D call. The CDR3 consists of 15 residues. Germline CDR1 and CDR2: SGHTA and FQGNSA. V lost 5 bases, J lost 4 bases, and 17 bases lay in between. Supplemented by reference TRBV7-2 and TRBJ1-2, the full variable domain reads GAGVSQSPSNKVTEKGKDVELRCDPISGHTALYWYRQSLGQGLEFLIYFQGNSAPDKSGLPSDRFSAERTGGSVSTLTIQRTQQEDSAVYLCASSPGGSPVYGYTFGSGTRLTVV.

This clonotype was found a few times. J is TRBJ2-2 and V is TRBV5-1, with TRBD1 identical over 11 bases. The CDR3 runs to 16 residues. The V gene end was trimmed by 2 bases and the J gene end by 4 bases; junction bases not matched to a gene: 4. In germline, CDR1 is SGHRS, CDR2 YFSETQ. The CDR3 here is CASSFFGTGGTGELFF. DNA of the CDR3: TGCGCCAGCAGCTTCTTCGGGACAGGGGGCACCGGGGAGCTGTTTTTT.

There are a few counts of this clonotype. The chain recombines TRBV6-2 or TRBV6-3 with TRBJ2-5, with TRBD1 as a possible D gene (6 bases). Germline assignment: CDR1 MNHEY and CDR2 SVGEGT. V lost 2 bases and J lost 3, with 13 bases in between. The CDR3 totals 15 residues. The CDR3 here is CASSYPIGQKETQYF. CDR3 in DNA: TGTGCCAGCAGTTACCCGATCGGACAGAAAGAGACCCAGTACTTC.

V is TRBV7-2 and J is TRBJ2-7, with 10 bases lining up with TRBD2. Looked up from germline, CDR1 is SGHTA and CDR2 is FQGNSA. The CDR3 spans 15 residues. Trimming cost V 2 bases and J 1 base; bases outside gene matches: 2. The CDR3 spells CASSLSSGGSYEQYF. The CDR3 coding sequence is TGTGCCAGCAGCTTATCTAGCGGGGGTTCCTACGAGCAGTACTTC.

The chain has TRBV7-6 and TRBJ2-3, with D possibly being TRBD1 (6 bases). Trimming removed 5 bases from V and 2 bases from J, with 14 bases in between. This CDR3 contains 15 residues. Germline V gene lookup returns CDR1 SGHVS and CDR2 FNYEAQ. CDR3 amino acids: CASSELQGYTDTQYF. DNA of the CDR3: TGTGCCAGCAGCGAATTACAGGGATACACAGATACGCAGTATTTT.

This clonotype came up a few times. The J gene is TRBJ1-1, the V gene TRBV20-1; unclear D gene. Germline CDR1 DFQATT, CDR2 SNEGSKA (reference sequence). CDR3 length: 14 residues. The CDR3 here is CRARRGGVNTEAFF. The CDR3 DNA follows: TGCAGGGCGAGGCGGGGAGGCGTGAACACTGAAGCTTTCTTT.

This sequence joins TRBV4-2 and TRBJ1-2; possible D gene TRBD1, 6 bases. The CDR3 sequence is 15 residues long. Per the germline V gene, CDR1 is LGHNA and CDR2 is YNFKEQ. V was cut by 4 bases and J by 6 bases, with 18 bases left in between. The CDR3 DNA sequence: TGTGCCAGCAGCCTGTCCGACAGGAACGGTAATGGCTACACCTTC. It yields the protein CASSLSDRNGNGYTF.

This clonotype was counted between two and nine times. V and J are TRBV10-3 and TRBJ2-7; 11 bases match TRBD1. The ends lost 4 bases at V and 6 bases at J; junction bases unmatched: 8. From germline, CDR1 is ENHRY and CDR2 SYGVKD. This CDR3 has 15 residues. CDR3 sequence: CAISGTGGSASEQYF. CDR3 sequence (DNA): TGTGCCATCAGTGGGACAGGGGGCAGCGCCTCCGAGCAGTACTTC.

This clonotype was detected a few times. The chain carries TRBV4-2 and TRBJ2-7, with 8 bases fitting TRBD2. This CDR3 spans 15 amino acids. The germline V gene encodes CDR1 LGHNA and CDR2 YNFKEQ. V shed 3 bases and J 2 bases; nucleotides not matched to a gene: 6. The CDR3 nucleotides are TGTGCCAGCAGCCAGGTTAGCGGGGCTACCTACGAGCAGTACTTC. Protein sequence: CASSQVSGATYEQYF.

This rearrangement joins TRBV12-3 or TRBV12-4 to TRBJ2-5; possibly TRBD1 or TRBD2 for D (6 bases each). Trimming pared 6 bases from V and 3 bases from J, leaving 17 bases between. The CDR3 is 15 residues long. CDR3: CASRPGGGEKETQYF. For the CDR3, the DNA is TGTGCCAGCAGACCCGGGGGCGGGGAAAAAGAGACCCAGTACTTC.

This clonotype was counted between two and nine times. V usage is TRBV10-2 and J usage is TRBJ2-7; possible D gene TRBD1, 6 bases. Germline V CDR1 and CDR2: WSHSY, SAAADI. Deletions cut 3 bases from V and 7 bases from J, with 19 bases between. The CDR3 is 15 amino acids. CDR3 nucleotide sequence: TGCGCCAGCAGTGAACTCGGGACAAGGACTGGTGAGCAGTACTTC. Protein: CASSELGTRTGEQYF.

The CDR3 region is CASSSGGAWTEAFF. The CDR3 bases are TGTGCCAGCAGCTCAGGGGGCGCGTGGACTGAAGCTTTCTTT. This sequence joins TRBV7-9 and TRBJ1-1; TRBD1 aligns across 8 bases. The CDR3 covers 14 residues. Germline V gene data show CDR1 as SEHNR and CDR2 as FQNEAQ (reference sequence). The junction had 6 bases not matched to a gene; V was cut back by 4 bases and J by 5 bases.

This clonotype has only a few counts. The chain carries TRBV11-2 and TRBJ2-7, with 7 nucleotides matching TRBD1. There are 15 residues in the CDR3. CDR1 is SGHAT and CDR2 is FQNNGV in the germline V gene. Trimming removed 3 bases from V and 4 bases from J; junction bases left unmatched: 9. The CDR3 DNA is TGTGCCAGCAGCTTCCGGACAGGCAAACCTTACGAGCAGTACTTC. Translation: CASSFRTGKPYEQYF.

In its sample, this clonotype was seen a few times. Written as DNA, the CDR3 is TGTGCCAGCAGTCTTATAGCGGGGGGGCCCCACGGGGAGCTGTTTTTT. It encodes CASSLIAGGPHGELFF. The chain is built from TRBV2 and TRBJ2-2; 11 positions match TRBD2. CDR3 length equals 16 residues. J gave up 7 bases and V 5 bases, and 9 bases lay outside the gene matches. CDR1 SNHLY and CDR2 FYNNEI come from the germline V gene. The whole variable domain, remainder taken from reference TRBV2 and TRBJ2-2, is EPEVTQTPSHQVTQMGQEVILRCVPISNHLYFYWYRQILGQKVEFLVSFYNNEISEKSEIFDDQFSVERPDGSNFTLKIRSTKLEDSAMYFCASSLIAGGPHGELFFGEGSRLTVL.

The V call is TRBV5-1, the J call TRBJ2-3; no definite D call. CDR3 length: 18 amino acids. With 1 base removed from V and 2 bases from J, the gap between germline ends came to 20 bases. From germline, CDR1 is SGHRS and CDR2 YFSETQ. The CDR3 protein is CASSLFVGSRQYTDTQYF. In DNA form, the CDR3 reads TGCGCCAGCAGCTTGTTTGTTGGCTCGAGGCAATACACAGATACGCAGTATTTT.

The chain recombines TRBV6-2 or TRBV6-3 with TRBJ2-2, with 12 bases identical to TRBD2. From germline, CDR1 is MNHEY and CDR2 SVGEGT. The CDR3 extends over 16 amino acids. V dropped 5 bases and J dropped 5; count of bases not matched to a gene: 6. The CDR3 reads CASSETSGSSTGELFF. CDR3 sequence (DNA): TGTGCCAGCAGTGAGACTAGCGGGAGTTCGACCGGGGAGCTGTTTTTT.

This clonotype turned up a few times. The chain links TRBV5-1 to TRBJ1-3; no reliable D call. Trimming stripped 0 bases from V and 10 bases from J, with 8 bases between. The CDR3 spans 12 residues. CDR1 and CDR2 (germline): SGHRS, YFSETQ. CDR3 sequence (DNA): TGCGCCAGCAGCTTGGATCAGTATACCATATATTTT. Its translation: CASSLDQYTIYF.

This clonotype appeared a few times. The CDR3 loop is CSARTGGSYNEQFF. The DNA for the CDR3 is TGCAGTGCTAGGACAGGGGGCTCCTACAATGAGCAGTTCTTC. This sequence joins TRBV20-1 and TRBJ2-1; TRBD1 matches 9 bases. The ends lost 3 bases at V and 0 bases at J; junction bases unmatched: 0. Germline V gives CDR1 DFQATT, CDR2 SNEGSKA (reference sequence). The CDR3 length is 14 residues.

The chain joins TRBV3-1 to TRBJ2-7, with 11 nucleotides matching TRBD2. Unmatched junction bases numbered 12, after V lost 3 bases and J lost 2 bases. CDR1 and CDR2 from the germline V gene are LGHDT and YNNKEL (reference sequence). This CDR3 has 18 residues. The CDR3 sequence: CASSHGGRGLAVTYEQYF. The CDR3 DNA is TGTGCCAGCAGCCATGGCGGCAGGGGACTAGCGGTAACCTACGAGCAGTACTTC.

This rearrangement joins TRBV9 to TRBJ2-5, with TRBD1 matching 7 bases. This CDR3 contains 16 residues. Germline CDR1 and CDR2: SGDLS and YYNGEE. V trimming: 4 bases; J trimming: 4 bases; junction bases outside the gene matches: 13. The CDR3 sequence: CASSPTAQNRGETQYF. In nucleotides, the CDR3 is TGTGCCAGCAGCCCAACCGCCCAAAACAGGGGAGAGACCCAGTACTTC.

In this sample, this clonotype turned up a few times. The chain employs TRBV7-2 and TRBJ1-4, with D unclear. The CDR3 extends over 14 amino acids. Germline loops: CDR1 SGHTA, CDR2 FQGNSA. V was shortened by 7 bases and J by 10 bases, with 19 bases between the two germline ends. The CDR3 here is CASNSKEGPGKLFF. In nucleotides, the CDR3 is TGTGCCAGCAATAGTAAGGAGGGTCCGGGAAAACTGTTTTTT.

This clonotype was recorded a few times. This chain links TRBV9 with TRBJ2-7; 8 nucleotides line up with TRBD2. Germline-derived CDR1 and CDR2 are SGDLS and YYNGEE. Losses at the gene ends were 4 bases for V and 6 bases for J; bases not matched to a gene: 9. This CDR3 comprises 14 residues. CDR3 sequence (DNA): TGTGCCAGCAGCCTGTCAGCGGGAGACCCCGAGCAGTACTTC. Protein: CASSLSAGDPEQYF.